These 13 T cell receptor beta chains originate from one sample sequenced in a study of T cell changes during pregnancy in multiple sclerosis. Libraries were prepared by immunoSEQ multiplex PCR; TCRdb keeps only in-frame clonotypes and omits some of them. The sample has about 100,000 clones, approximately 90% seen once. The sequencing used peripheral blood, collected after pregnancy. The receptor set was obtained from a female donor with multiple sclerosis, enrolled in a pregnancy study.

This clone appeared a few times. This chain connects TRBV5-4 to TRBJ1-1; D is uncertain. Trimming shortened V by 4 bases and J by 2 bases, and 3 bases separated the two germline ends. The CDR3 is 11 residues long. Germline CDR1 is SGHNT and CDR2 is YYREEE (reference sequence). This CDR3 is CASSLNTEAFF. CDR3 DNA sequence: TGTGCCAGCAGCCTTAACACTGAAGCTTTCTTT. The full variable domain, in which reference TRBV5-4 and TRBJ1-1 provide the parts outside the CDR3, is ETGVTQSPTHLIKTRGQQVTLRCSSQSGHNTVSWYQQALGQGPQFIFQYYREEENGRGNFPPRFSGLQFPNYSSELNVNALELDDSALYLCASSLNTEAFFGQGTRLTVV.

This sequence joins TRBV5-1 and TRBJ1-6; D unclear. Per the germline V gene, CDR1 is SGHRS and CDR2 is YFSETQ. The CDR3 consists of 14 residues. V was shortened by 4 bases and J by 8 bases, with 13 bases between the two germline ends. The CDR3 nucleotides are TGCGCCAGCAGCATGTTTGGGCGAGATTCACCCCTCCACTTT. It codes for CASSMFGRDSPLHF.

V is TRBV10-3 and J is TRBJ1-2; weak D call: TRBD1 (5 bases). V gave up 7 bases and J gave up 4 bases, with 16 bases separating them. From germline, CDR1 is ENHRY and CDR2 SYGVKD. The length of the CDR3 is 14 residues. CDR3 bases: TGTGCCATCACCGAGTCATGGGGCGGCTATGGCTACACCTTC. Translated: CAITESWGGYGYTF.

The V gene is TRBV5-1, the J gene TRBJ2-1, with 9 bases identical to TRBD2. This CDR3 has 16 residues. With 2 bases clipped from V and 2 bases from J, the junction kept 5 bases outside the gene matches. Germline CDR1 and CDR2: SGHRS and YFSETQ. The CDR3 region is CASSFSGSGAYNEQFF. DNA of the CDR3: TGCGCCAGCAGCTTTAGCGGGAGTGGAGCCTACAATGAGCAGTTCTTC.

This clone has only one observation. The CDR3 nucleotides read TGTGCCAGCAGTTATCCCACAGGGGGCGTGGACACTGAAGCTTTCTTT. Protein product: CASSYPTGGVDTEAFF. V usage is TRBV6-5 and J usage is TRBJ1-1, with TRBD1 matching over 9 bases. In germline, CDR1 is MNHEY, CDR2 SVGAGI. The V and J ends lost 3 bases and 3 bases, in that order; junction bases with no gene match: 8. The CDR3 is 16 amino acids.

This chain links TRBV19 with TRBJ1-2, with 8 bases fitting TRBD1. The CDR3 covers 13 residues. From germline, CDR1 is LNHDA and CDR2 SQIVND (reference sequence). Trimming cost V 7 bases and J 5 bases; bases outside gene matches: 6. The CDR3 sequence is CASTRQGLYGYTF. The DNA of the CDR3 is TGTGCCAGTACTCGACAGGGGCTATATGGCTACACCTTC.

The V and J genes are TRBV6-5 and TRBJ2-5, with 9 nucleotides matching TRBD2. This CDR3 region has 14 residues. J was trimmed by 6 bases and V by 7 bases; bases with no gene match: 9. The germline gives CDR1 MNHEY, CDR2 SVGAGI. The CDR3 DNA sequence: TGTGCCAGCACCTCACCTAGCGGGACGAAGACCCAGTACTTC. Protein sequence: CASTSPSGTKTQYF.

The gene calls are TRBV30 and TRBJ1-2; D call uncertain. From germline, CDR1 is GTSNPN and CDR2 SVGIG (reference sequence). This CDR3 is 11 amino acids long. V lost 3 bases and J lost 2, with 4 bases in between. CDR3 region: CAWSQNYGYTF. The DNA for the CDR3 is TGTGCCTGGAGCCAGAACTATGGCTACACCTTC.

The CDR3 protein is CASSPGTGYQQYF. CDR3 nucleotides: TGTGCCAGCAGCCCCGGGACAGGGTATCAGCAGTACTTC. The chain employs TRBV9 and TRBJ2-7; TRBD1 aligns across 9 bases. CDR1 and CDR2 from the germline V gene are SGDLS and YYNGEE. Trimming took 4 bases from V and 8 from J; bases not matched to a gene: 7. The CDR3 length is 13 residues.

The V call is TRBV5-1, the J call TRBJ1-4, with a tentative D call TRBD1 (6 bases). Germline V lookup: CDR1 SGHRS, CDR2 YFSETQ. V was pared by 1 base and J by 3 bases, with 10 bases between. The CDR3 contains 15 residues. Here the CDR3 reads CASSLRGGSNEKLFF. CDR3 in DNA: TGCGCCAGCAGCTTGCGGGGGGGCTCTAATGAAAAACTGTTTTTT.

This rearrangement joins TRBV18 to TRBJ1-4; 7 nucleotides align to TRBD1. The germline V gene has CDR1 KGHSH and CDR2 LQKENI. The CDR3 runs 16 residues. V dropped 1 base and J dropped 4; count of bases not matched to a gene: 6. The CDR3 region is CASSPQGQAVNEKLFF. DNA of the CDR3: TGTGCCAGCTCACCACAAGGACAGGCCGTTAATGAAAAACTGTTTTTT.

This clone has only a few counts. The gene calls are TRBV2 and TRBJ2-7, with 8 bases that match TRBD1. V lost 6 bases and J lost 5; bases outside the gene matches: 0. The CDR3 length is 11 residues. The germline V gene encodes CDR1 SNHLY and CDR2 FYNNEI. CDR3 DNA sequence: TGTGCCAGCAGGGACAGGGACGAGCAGTACTTC. It encodes CASRDRDEQYF.

The chain joins TRBV5-1 to TRBJ1-1; D not certain. The CDR3 loop spans 15 amino acids. The V and J ends lost 0 bases and 11 bases respectively, with 20 bases between them. Per germline, CDR1 SGHRS and CDR2 YFSETQ. DNA for the CDR3: TGCGCCAGCAGCTTGGCCCCTCGGCTCCCGAGGGAGGCTTTCTTT. This codes for CASSLAPRLPREAFF.